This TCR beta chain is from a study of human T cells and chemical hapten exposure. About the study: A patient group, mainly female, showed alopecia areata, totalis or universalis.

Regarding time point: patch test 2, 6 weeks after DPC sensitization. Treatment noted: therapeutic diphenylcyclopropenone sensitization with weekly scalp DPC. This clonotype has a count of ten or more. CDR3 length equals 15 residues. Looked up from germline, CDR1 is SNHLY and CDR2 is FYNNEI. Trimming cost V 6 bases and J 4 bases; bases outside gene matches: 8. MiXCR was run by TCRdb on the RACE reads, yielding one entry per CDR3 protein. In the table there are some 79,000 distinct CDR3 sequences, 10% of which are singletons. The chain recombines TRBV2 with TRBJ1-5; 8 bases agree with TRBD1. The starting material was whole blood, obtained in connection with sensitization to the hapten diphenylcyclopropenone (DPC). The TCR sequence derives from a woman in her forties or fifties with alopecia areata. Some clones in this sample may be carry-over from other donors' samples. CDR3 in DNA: TGTGCCAGCAGCCTCCGGGACAGGAATAATCAGCCCCAGCATTTT. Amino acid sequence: CASSLRDRNNQPQHF.